This paragraph covers one TCR beta chain sequence. Its antigen remains unidentified. The sample originates from a study of T-cell memory formation after mild COVID-19. On the study more broadly: The two donors had largely donor-specific TCR clusters. General study points: Pre-infection memory carried some responding clones, suggesting that cross-reactive memory joined. Shrinking CD4+ clones resided mostly in CM and EM, and CD8+ ones in EMRA.

The CDR3 has 15 residues. Looked up from germline, CDR1 is ENHRY and CDR2 is SYGVKD. The ends were cut back, 3 bases at V and 5 bases at J, with 16 bases in the middle. TCRdb re-derived calls from the 5' RACE reads in MiXCR, one entry per CDR3 protein. The profile covers 45,000 to 65,000 distinct CDR3 sequences, with 9.3% appearing a single time and approximately 10% taken by the ten largest. The receptor's source is an adult woman who had mild COVID-19 (a few samples of this study predate the infection). Cell type and time point are not known. The sequencing sample was made of PBMCs or a T cell subset sorted from them (not recorded which). This chain joins TRBV10-3 and TRBJ1-1; possibly TRBD1 for D (5 bases). CDR3 in DNA: TGTGCCATCAGTGACCCGGGGAGGGGTTTTACTGAAGCTTTCTTT. The encoded protein is CAISDPGRGFTEAFF.